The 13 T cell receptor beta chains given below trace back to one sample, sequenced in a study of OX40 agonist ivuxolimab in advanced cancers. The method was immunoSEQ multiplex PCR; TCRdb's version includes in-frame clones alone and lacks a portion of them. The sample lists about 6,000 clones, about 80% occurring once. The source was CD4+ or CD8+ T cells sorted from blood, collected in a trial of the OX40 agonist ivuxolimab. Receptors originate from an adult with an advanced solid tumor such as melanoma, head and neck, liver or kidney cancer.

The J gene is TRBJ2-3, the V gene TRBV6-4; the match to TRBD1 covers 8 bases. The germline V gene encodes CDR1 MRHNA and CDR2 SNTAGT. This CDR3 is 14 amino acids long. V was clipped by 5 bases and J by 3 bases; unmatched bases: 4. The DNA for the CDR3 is TGTGCCAGCAGTCGCAGGGGGCGGACAGATACGCAGTATTTT. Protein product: CASSRRGRTDTQYF.

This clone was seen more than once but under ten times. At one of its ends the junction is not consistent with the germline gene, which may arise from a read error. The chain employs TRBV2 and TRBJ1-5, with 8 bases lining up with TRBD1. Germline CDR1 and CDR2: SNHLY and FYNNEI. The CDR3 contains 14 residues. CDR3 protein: CASCDRGYNQPQHF. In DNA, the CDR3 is TGTGCCAGCTGTGACAGGGGCTATAATCAGCCCCAGCATTTT.

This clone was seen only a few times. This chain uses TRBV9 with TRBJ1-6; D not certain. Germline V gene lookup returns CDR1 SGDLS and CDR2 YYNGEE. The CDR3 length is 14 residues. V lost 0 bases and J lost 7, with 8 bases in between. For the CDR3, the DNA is TGTGCCAGCAGCGTAGGCGACCAGAATTCACCCCTCCACTTT. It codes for CASSVGDQNSPLHF. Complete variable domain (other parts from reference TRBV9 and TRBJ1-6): DSGVTQTPKHLITATGQRVTLRCSPRSGDLSVYWYQQSLDQGLQFLIQYYNGEERAKGNILERFSAQQFPDLHSELNLSSLELGDSALYFCASSVGDQNSPLHFGNGTRLTVT.

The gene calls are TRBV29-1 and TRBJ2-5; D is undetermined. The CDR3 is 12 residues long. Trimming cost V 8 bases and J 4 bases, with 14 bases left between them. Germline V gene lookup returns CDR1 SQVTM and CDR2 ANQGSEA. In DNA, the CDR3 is TGCAGCACAACCGGGTTAGGAGAGACCCAGTACTTC. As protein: CSTTGLGETQYF.

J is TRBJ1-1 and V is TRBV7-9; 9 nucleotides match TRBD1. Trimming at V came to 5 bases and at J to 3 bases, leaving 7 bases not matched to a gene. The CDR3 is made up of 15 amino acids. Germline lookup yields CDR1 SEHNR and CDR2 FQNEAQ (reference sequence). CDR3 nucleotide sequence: TGTGCCAGCAGCCCACGGGGACAGGGATACACTGAAGCTTTCTTT. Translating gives CASSPRGQGYTEAFF.

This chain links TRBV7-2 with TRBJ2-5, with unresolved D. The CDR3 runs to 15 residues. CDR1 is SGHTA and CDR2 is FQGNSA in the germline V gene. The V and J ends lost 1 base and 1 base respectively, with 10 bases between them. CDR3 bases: TGTGCCAGCAGCTTAGTAGATATCCCCCAAGAGACCCAGTACTTC. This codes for CASSLVDIPQETQYF.

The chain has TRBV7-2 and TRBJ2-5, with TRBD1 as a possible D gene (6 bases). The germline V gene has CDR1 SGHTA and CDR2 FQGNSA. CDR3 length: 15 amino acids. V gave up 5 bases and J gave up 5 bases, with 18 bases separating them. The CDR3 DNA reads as TGTGCCAGCAGCCGGGACAAAGGACGTTCGGAGACCCAGTACTTC. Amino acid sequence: CASSRDKGRSETQYF.

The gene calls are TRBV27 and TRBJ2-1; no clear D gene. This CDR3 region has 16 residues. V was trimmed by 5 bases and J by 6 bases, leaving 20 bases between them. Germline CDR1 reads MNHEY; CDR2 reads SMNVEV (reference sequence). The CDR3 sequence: CASSTRLQEIFNEQFF. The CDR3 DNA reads TGTGCCAGCAGTACGCGATTGCAGGAGATCTTCAATGAGCAGTTCTTC.

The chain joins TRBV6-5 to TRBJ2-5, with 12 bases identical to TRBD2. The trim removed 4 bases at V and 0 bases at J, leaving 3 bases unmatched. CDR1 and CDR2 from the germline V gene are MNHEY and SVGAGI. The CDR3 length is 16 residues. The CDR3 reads CASSSTSGGHQETQYF. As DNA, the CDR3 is TGTGCCAGCAGTTCGACTAGCGGGGGCCACCAAGAGACCCAGTACTTC.

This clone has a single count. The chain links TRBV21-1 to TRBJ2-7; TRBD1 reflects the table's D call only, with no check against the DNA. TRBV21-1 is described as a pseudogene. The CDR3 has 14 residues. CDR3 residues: CASSSHLRVGEQYF. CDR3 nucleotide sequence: TGTGCCAGCAGCTCCCACCTCAGGGTCGGCGAGCAGTACTTC.

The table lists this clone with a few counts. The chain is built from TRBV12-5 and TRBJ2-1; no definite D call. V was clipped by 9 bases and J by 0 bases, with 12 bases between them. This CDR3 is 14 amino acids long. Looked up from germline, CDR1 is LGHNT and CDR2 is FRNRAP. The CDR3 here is CASALGSSYNEQFF. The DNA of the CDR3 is TGTGCTAGCGCCCTCGGAAGCTCCTACAATGAGCAGTTCTTC.

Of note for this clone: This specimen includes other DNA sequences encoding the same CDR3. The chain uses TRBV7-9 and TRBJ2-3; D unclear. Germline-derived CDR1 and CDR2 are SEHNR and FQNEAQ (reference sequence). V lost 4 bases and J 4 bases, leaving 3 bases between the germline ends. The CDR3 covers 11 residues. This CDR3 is CASSSSDTQYF. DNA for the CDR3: TGTGCCAGCAGCTCCTCAGATACGCAGTATTTT.

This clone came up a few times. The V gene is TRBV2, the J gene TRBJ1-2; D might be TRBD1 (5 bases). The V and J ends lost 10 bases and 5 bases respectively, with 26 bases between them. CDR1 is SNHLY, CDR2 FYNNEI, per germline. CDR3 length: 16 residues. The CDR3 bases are TGTGCCAAACCGGAGGGGCAGGGCGGCTCGTTTTATGGCTACACCTTC. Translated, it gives CAKPEGQGGSFYGYTF.